This T cell receptor (beta chain) was profiled in a study of CD4 T cell repertoires in COVID-19 (dated by TCRdb to the early 2020s). Looking at the study overall: For cross-reactivity analysis, CFSE-low cells were expanded with IL-2 for about 10 days and were then relabeled and restimulated with spike proteins from other coronaviruses. TCR Vbeta repertoire analysis of SARS-CoV-2-reactive T cells was conducted at the subset level in a few recovered individuals. In COVID-19-recovered individuals, the study described naturally processed CD4+ T cell responses to SARS-CoV-2 spike and nucleoprotein and used TCR Vbeta sequencing to evaluate clonal composition. Here is what the overall study found, with its caveats: Several of the most expanded SARS-CoV-2-reactive clonotypes were shared between two or all three memory subsets, suggesting intraclonal diversification. Consistent with cross-reactivity, between about 6 and 25% of SARS-CoV-2 clonotypes also showed up in secondary cultures stimulated with SARS-CoV and/or HKU1 spike.

A remark on this clone: Its target antigen remains unknown. No quality values exist for individual bases; no much larger clone is one base distant.

Libraries were made using the immunoSEQ multiplex PCR assay. Processing in the source paper ran as follows. Repertoire overlap between subsets was quantified using the Chao-Jaccard similarity index and counts of shared clonotypes. TCRdb took this table from immuneACCESS and kept in-frame rearrangements with V and J called. Such tables lack part of the clones; where checked against another copy, unresolved V genes explain under half of the gap, and the rest is unexplained. V, J and clone size are taken as reported in that table, and D and trimming were inferred from the DNA itself. Across this sample there are approximately 79,000 clones, with about 80% seen only once. The top ten constitute approximately 0.55% of the sample. The CDR3 has 16 amino acids, counting the end cysteine and phenylalanine. CDR3 DNA only is kept here, 48 bases in frame from base 1. The germline V gene specifies ENHRY as CDR1 and SYGVKD as CDR2. V is pruned by 4 bases and J by 0 bases, leaving 5 bases of the junction without a gene match.

Read against the paper, the sample's time point label means: sample from a COVID-19-recovered individual after infection. Donors were patients who had recovered from mild-to-severe COVID-19. Uncultured memory T cell samples were subjected to sequencing directly after ex vivo isolation. From peripheral blood mononuclear cells, the researchers isolated CD4+ total memory, central memory, effector memory and circulating T follicular helper cells. Sequenced here: CD4+ T cells from peripheral blood, sampled after recovery from COVID-19. Recombination joined TRBV10-3 with TRBJ2-5; 10 bases in the junction line up with TRBD2. The receptor's source is a human donor who had COVID-19. The CDR3 here reads CAISGVSGGNQETQYF. The nucleotides are TGTGCCATCAGTGGGGTTAGCGGGGGGAACCAAGAGACCCAGTACTTC.